This T cell receptor beta chain was identified during a study of cytomegalovirus exposure and HLA in healthy donors. Study-wide results and caveats: It was reported that the classifier diagnosed cytomegalovirus status with high specificity and sensitivity in both the original and validation cohorts. According to a subsequent analysis, TCR clusters from the first cohort were inclined to appear together in the 120 validation repertoires. The authors listed about 170 TCR beta chains as cytomegalovirus-associated. A few chains tied to CMV proved CMV antigen-specific in vitro.

Clones were sequenced by immunoSEQ multiplex PCR, and TCRdb holds only the in-frame ones, with some missing. Here the sample spans about 200,000 clones, approximately 82% being singletons. V was pared by 4 bases and J by 7 bases, with 11 bases between. Germline V gene lookup returns CDR1 MNHNS and CDR2 SASEGT. The CDR3 has 13 amino acids. Turning to this clone: Its antigen is currently unknown.

Sequencing was carried out using PBMCs. This sequence was found in a woman aged 25-40 years in good health and CMV-seropositive. The rearrangement joins TRBV6-1 to TRBJ1-5, with D perhaps TRBD1 (5 bases). Here the CDR3 DNA reads TGTGCCAGCAGTGTTTCGCAGGGACAGCCCCAGCATTTT. As protein: CASSVSQGQPQHF.